This T cell receptor (beta chain) was documented in a study of cytotoxic CD8 clonotypes in ibrutinib-treated CLL. Study as a whole: Response was recorded as partial in some 24 patients and complete in 2; at median about 6 years, approximately 14 remained remitted and around 12 had progressed. On average, more than 85,000 productive rearrangements and approximately 250,000 productive templates per sample.

Notes on the study in general: Clonality rose at ibrutinib response and fell back toward baseline at progression.

CDR1 and CDR2 (germline): GTSNPN, SVGIG (reference sequence). V lost 5 bases and J lost 4, with 14 bases in between. CDR3 length: 13 amino acids. With respect to this clone: Its antigen remains unknown.

The planned depth of sequencing spanned 1 in 200,000 to 1 in 1 million T cells. Only in-frame clones appear in the TCRdb table, and some are missing; sequencing was by immunoSEQ multiplex PCR. The sample yields around 130,000 clones, about 85% seen once. Sequenced here: PBMCs, sampled after 24 months of ibrutinib treatment. The V call is TRBV30, the J call TRBJ2-5, with a weak D call TRBD1 (5 bases). The source of this sequence is a human donor with chronic lymphocytic leukemia. DNA for the CDR3: TGTGCCTGGGGTGAAGGGGTTGGAGAGACCCAGTACTTC. It encodes CAWGEGVGETQYF.